The 28 T cell receptor beta chains below were found in one sample sequenced in a study of a mutant IDH1 vaccine in newly diagnosed glioma. TCRdb's copy holds only in-frame clones and misses some; the assay was immunoSEQ multiplex PCR. The data show around 92,000 clones, with about 90% seen just once and less than 0.65% held by the top ten. Time point indicated: baseline, week 1 (first vaccination visit). This sample's treatment: pre-vaccination baseline after standard-of-care therapy. The source material was PBMCs, sampled from a glioma patient treated with radiotherapy, temozolomide or both. The receptors were sampled from a woman aged 45 to 65 with glioma.

The chain combines TRBV11-3 with TRBJ2-2, with a weak D call TRBD1 (5 bases). The CDR3 totals 13 residues. Trimming took 4 bases from V and 5 from J, leaving 8 bases between them. From germline, CDR1 is SGHNT and CDR2 YENEEA. The CDR3 reads CASSSQDTGELFF. For the CDR3, the DNA is TGTGCCAGCAGCTCACAGGATACCGGGGAGCTGTTTTTT.

The V and J genes are TRBV7-8 and TRBJ1-6; maybe TRBD1 (5 bases). V lost 5 bases and J 0 bases, leaving 8 bases between the germline ends. Per germline, CDR1 SGHVS and CDR2 FQNEAQ. This CDR3 has 15 amino acids. The CDR3 here is CASSPQGSYNSPLHF. CDR3 coding DNA: TGTGCCAGCAGCCCCCAGGGCTCCTATAATTCACCCCTCCACTTT.

The rearrangement links TRBV7-9 to TRBJ1-2; 7 bases are shared with TRBD1. From germline, CDR1 is SEHNR and CDR2 FQNEAQ (reference sequence). V shed 5 bases and J 4 bases; nucleotides not matched to a gene: 7. CDR3 size: 14 residues. The CDR3 spells CASSKADRSYGYTF. In DNA, the CDR3 is TGTGCCAGCAGCAAAGCGGACAGGTCCTATGGCTACACCTTC. Drawing the rest from reference TRBV7-9 and TRBJ1-2, the complete variable domain is DTGVSQNPRHKITKRGQNVTFRCDPISEHNRLYWYRQTLGQGPEFLTYFQNEAQLEKSRLLSDRFSAERPKGSFSTLEIQRTEQGDSAMYLCASSKADRSYGYTFGSGTRLTVV.

This clone was counted a few times. This chain uses TRBV18 with TRBJ2-5; 9 bases line up with TRBD1. The CDR3 is 15 amino acids. J was trimmed by 9 bases and V by 3 bases; bases with no gene match: 11. Per the germline V gene, CDR1 is KGHSH and CDR2 is LQKENI. CDR3 region: CASSPDTGQGIPQYF. As DNA, the CDR3 is TGTGCCAGCTCACCCGATACGGGACAGGGAATCCCCCAGTACTTC.

The gene calls are TRBV5-4 and TRBJ2-1; 8 nucleotides match TRBD2. This CDR3 contains 15 residues. The trim removed 4 bases at V and 5 bases at J, leaving 8 bases unmatched. Germline loops: CDR1 SGHNT, CDR2 YYREEE (reference sequence). DNA for the CDR3: TGTGCCAGCAGCCCTACTAGCGGATCTGACAATGAGCAGTTCTTC. This encodes CASSPTSGSDNEQFF.

V is TRBV15 and J is TRBJ2-3, with 7 positions matching TRBD2. Germline CDR1 reads LNHNV; CDR2 reads YYDKDF (reference sequence). After removal of 0 bases from V and 5 bases from J, the junction contained 8 bases not matched to a gene. This CDR3 region has 16 residues. CDR3 amino acids: CATSRDRRIAGDTQYF. CDR3 DNA: TGTGCCACCAGCAGAGATCGGAGGATAGCGGGAGATACGCAGTATTTT.

This chain uses TRBV15 with TRBJ2-2; D may be TRBD2 (6 bases). The CDR3 sequence is 14 residues long. Germline V lookup: CDR1 LNHNV, CDR2 YYDKDF (reference sequence). V lost 4 bases, J lost 6 bases, and 12 bases lay in between. As DNA, the CDR3 is TGTGCCACCAGCACGGAGGGTTCCTCCGGGGAGCTGTTTTTT. Its protein product is CATSTEGSSGELFF.

This chain uses TRBV28 with TRBJ1-4; 8 bases fit TRBD1. The CDR3 is 14 residues long. V shed 7 bases and J 7 bases; nucleotides not matched to a gene: 8. In germline, CDR1 is MDHEN, CDR2 SYDVKM. DNA for the CDR3: TGTGCCAGCACCTCAGGGGGCACTTTTGAAAAACTGTTTTTT. Translated, it gives CASTSGGTFEKLFF.

This chain joins TRBV27 and TRBJ1-4; D ambiguous. Germline V lookup: CDR1 MNHEY, CDR2 SMNVEV (reference sequence). The CDR3 extends over 16 amino acids. V lost 2 bases and J 2 bases, leaving 12 bases between the germline ends. The CDR3 sequence: CASSLMGSGTNEKLFF. The CDR3, as DNA: TGTGCCAGCAGTTTAATGGGATCGGGCACTAATGAAAAACTGTTTTTT.

The chain carries TRBV7-2 and TRBJ2-1; 8 bases agree with TRBD2. This CDR3 has 14 residues. Germline loops: CDR1 SGHTA, CDR2 FQGNSA. Germline trimming cut 8 bases from V and 6 bases from J; bases unmatched to any gene: 9. In nucleotides, the CDR3 is TGTGCCAGCTCTCTGCGGGAGGTGGTCAATGAGCAGTTCTTC. Its protein is CASSLREVVNEQFF.

This chain connects TRBV12-5 to TRBJ2-2, with D perhaps matching TRBD1 (6 bases). Trimming removed 5 bases at V and 6 bases at J, with 13 bases between. Germline CDR1 LGHNT, CDR2 FRNRAP. CDR3 length: 14 amino acids. CDR3 in amino acids: CASGKPRGSGELFF. The CDR3 DNA reads as TGTGCTAGTGGTAAACCTAGGGGGTCCGGGGAGCTGTTTTTT.

The chain is built from TRBV28 and TRBJ1-2; 9 nucleotides agree with TRBD1. This CDR3 is built from 16 residues. The germline V gene has CDR1 MDHEN and CDR2 SYDVKM. The V and J ends lost 8 bases and 1 base, in that order; junction bases with no gene match: 11. CDR3 sequence reads: CASVSGTGTFNYGYTF. The CDR3 DNA reads TGTGCCAGCGTCTCCGGGACAGGGACATTTAACTATGGCTACACCTTC.

The V call is TRBV6-5, the J call TRBJ1-4; tentatively, D is TRBD1 (5 bases). The length of the CDR3 is 15 residues. CDR1 and CDR2 (germline): MNHEY, SVGAGI. Trimming removed 0 bases at V and 8 bases at J, with 13 bases between. The CDR3: CASSYSRGVGEKLFF. The CDR3 DNA reads as TGTGCCAGCAGTTACTCACGAGGGGTGGGGGAAAAACTGTTTTTT.

The rearrangement uses TRBV18 and TRBJ2-5; tentatively, D is TRBD1 (5 bases). The CDR3 covers 18 residues. Trimming stripped 0 bases from V and 4 bases from J, with 21 bases between. The germline V gene encodes CDR1 KGHSH and CDR2 LQKENI. DNA of the CDR3: TGTGCCAGCTCACCACCGATGCTTCAGGGAAAGGTTCGAGAGACCCAGTACTTC. Translation gives CASSPPMLQGKVRETQYF.

V usage is TRBV7-8 and J usage is TRBJ2-7; the match to TRBD1 covers 7 bases. Losses at the gene ends were 7 bases for V and 2 bases for J; bases not matched to a gene: 8. Germline V gene data show CDR1 as SGHVS and CDR2 as FQNEAQ. The CDR3 covers 14 residues. CDR3 sequence reads: CASNPTGPTYEQYF. The CDR3 coding sequence is TGTGCCAGCAACCCGACAGGGCCAACCTACGAGCAGTACTTC.

With regard to this clone: Other nucleotide sequences in the sample specify the same CDR3. The chain employs TRBV27 and TRBJ2-3, with 9 nucleotides matching TRBD1. The V segment lost 3 bases and the J segment 1 base; nucleotides outside the gene matches: 5. There are 16 residues in the CDR3. Germline CDR1 MNHEY, CDR2 SMNVEV (reference sequence). DNA of the CDR3: TGTGCCAGCAGTTTTCCGGACAGGGGACGCACAGATACGCAGTATTTT. Translated, it gives CASSFPDRGRTDTQYF.

This clone was seen only once. The chain joins TRBV27 to TRBJ2-2; a possible D gene is TRBD1 (5 bases). Germline V gene lookup returns CDR1 MNHEY and CDR2 SMNVEV (reference sequence). The V and J ends lost 2 bases and 7 bases respectively, with 11 bases between them. This CDR3 comprises 14 residues. CDR3 protein: CASSLQGWGGELFF. Written as DNA, the CDR3 is TGTGCCAGCAGTTTACAGGGATGGGGCGGGGAGCTGTTTTTT.

The chain couples TRBV28 to TRBJ1-6, with 12 bases fitting TRBD1. The CDR3 length is 17 residues. Germline lookup yields CDR1 MDHEN and CDR2 SYDVKM. With 7 bases clipped from V and 9 bases from J, the junction kept 13 bases outside the gene matches. The CDR3 region is CASTGQGATMGGSPLHF. CDR3 in DNA: TGTGCCAGCACGGGACAGGGGGCGACCATGGGGGGTTCACCCCTCCACTTT.

This clone has just a few counts. V and J are TRBV2 and TRBJ1-5, with D perhaps TRBD1 (5 bases). The V end was cut by 8 bases, the J end by 0 bases, with 8 bases between. The CDR3 is 13 residues long. The germline gives CDR1 SNHLY, CDR2 FYNNEI. The DNA for the CDR3 is TGTGCCAGCGGGGGGAATAGCAATCAGCCCCAGCATTTT. Its translation is CASGGNSNQPQHF.

J is TRBJ2-2 and V is TRBV7-9; 7 bases are shared with TRBD2. This CDR3 region has 16 residues. Germline values: CDR1 SEHNR, CDR2 FQNEAQ (reference sequence). The V and J ends lost 5 bases and 2 bases, in that order; junction bases with no gene match: 8. The CDR3 DNA follows: TGTGCCAGCAGCCGAGGTCCAGCGGGAAACACCGGGGAGCTGTTTTTT. It is translated as CASSRGPAGNTGELFF.

The rearrangement uses TRBV7-9 and TRBJ2-5; 9 bases fit TRBD1. Germline V gene sequence: CDR1 SEHNR, CDR2 FQNEAQ (reference sequence). The CDR3 is 15 residues long. With 5 bases clipped from V and 4 bases from J, the junction kept 8 bases outside the gene matches. The CDR3 DNA sequence: TGTGCCAGCAGCCCTAGGACAGGGGATAGAGAGACCCAGTACTTC. This encodes CASSPRTGDRETQYF.

Remarks on this clone: The same CDR3 arises from other DNA sequences in this sample as well. The V call is TRBV28, the J call TRBJ2-2; D uncertain. Trimming stripped 1 base from V and 5 bases from J, with 5 bases between. The CDR3 consists of 13 residues. Germline V lookup: CDR1 MDHEN, CDR2 SYDVKM. Written as DNA, the CDR3 is TGTGCCAGCAGTTTATCAGGAACCGGGGAGCTGTTTTTT. This encodes CASSLSGTGELFF.

This chain's CDR3 is CASSLAWGSLNEKLFF. CDR3 in DNA: TGTGCCAGCAGCTTAGCCTGGGGCAGTCTGAATGAAAAACTGTTTTTT. The rearrangement joins TRBV7-2 to TRBJ1-4; a weak D match, TRBD1 (5 bases). The V end lost 0 bases, the J end lost 5 bases, and 13 bases lay between the germline ends. This CDR3 spans 16 amino acids. Germline CDR1 reads SGHTA; CDR2 reads FQGNSA.

In DNA form, the CDR3 reads TGTGCCAGCAGTGTTCAAGGGGCACTAGCCACTGAAGCTTTCTTT. Protein product: CASSVQGALATEAFF. The chain couples TRBV2 to TRBJ1-1, with D possibly matching TRBD1 (5 bases). This CDR3 region has 15 residues. Germline assignment: CDR1 SNHLY and CDR2 FYNNEI. V lost 4 bases and J lost 4, with 16 bases in between.

The rearrangement uses TRBV9 and TRBJ1-1, with 8 bases that match TRBD1. This CDR3 is 14 amino acids long. CDR1 and CDR2 from the germline V gene are SGDLS and YYNGEE. V lost 1 base and J lost 4; bases outside the gene matches: 3. The chain's CDR3 is CASSVSGGFTEAFF. CDR3 bases: TGTGCCAGCAGCGTATCAGGGGGCTTCACTGAAGCTTTCTTT.

The V gene is TRBV28, the J gene TRBJ2-7; D not certain. CDR1 and CDR2 from the germline V gene are MDHEN and SYDVKM. The CDR3 extends over 12 amino acids. V was cut by 7 bases and J by 7 bases, with 14 bases left in between. In nucleotides, the CDR3 is TGTGCCAGCAACGACCCACCCCTGGAGCAGTACTTC. This gives the protein CASNDPPLEQYF. The entire variable domain, with the rest obtained from reference TRBV28 and TRBJ2-7, is as follows: DVKVTQSSRYLVKRTGEKVFLECVQDMDHENMFWYRQDPGLGLRLIYFSYDVKMKEKGDIPEGYSVSREKKERFSLILESASTNQTSMYLCASNDPPLEQYFGPGTRLTVT.

The genes are TRBV9 and TRBJ2-2; no reliable D call. V was shortened by 4 bases and J by 10 bases, with 11 bases between the two germline ends. Germline values: CDR1 SGDLS, CDR2 YYNGEE. This CDR3 comprises 12 residues. The CDR3 reads CASSPAPMELFF. CDR3 DNA sequence: TGTGCCAGCAGCCCGGCCCCGATGGAGCTGTTTTTT.

V is TRBV6-5 and J is TRBJ2-4; TRBD2 might be the D (6 bases). The CDR3 has 15 amino acids. Germline CDR1 MNHEY, CDR2 SVGAGI. Trimming pared 0 bases from V and 9 bases from J, leaving 15 bases between. DNA for the CDR3: TGTGCCAGCAGTTACTCGATGGCCCGGGGAGGCATTCAGTACTTC. This translates into CASSYSMARGGIQYF.